This entry lists 23 T cell receptor beta chains sequenced from one sample in a study of cytomegalovirus exposure and HLA in healthy donors. PCR used 60 Vbeta primers and 13 Jbeta primers. Data came from immunoSEQ multiplex PCR; TCRdb stores just in-frame clones and leaves some out. The data show tens of thousands of clones, 65% to 75% seen once. The specimen was PBMCs. Every receptor here comes from a man aged 25-45 years in good health and CMV-seronegative.

V and J are TRBV6-5 and TRBJ1-2, with 7 bases fitting TRBD1. The CDR3 is 16 residues long. Per germline, CDR1 MNHEY and CDR2 SVGAGI. Trimming took 4 bases from V and 4 from J; bases not matched to a gene: 12. The CDR3 bases are TGTGCCAGCAGTTTGAGGACAGGATCGAACTTCTATGGCTACACCTTC. Translated, it gives CASSLRTGSNFYGYTF.

The V call is TRBV4-3, the J call TRBJ2-1, with D tentatively TRBD2 (5 bases). The ends were cut back, 0 bases at V and 10 bases at J, with 7 bases in the middle. CDR3 length: 12 residues. Germline V lookup: CDR1 LGHNA, CDR2 YSLEER. CDR3 DNA: TGCGCCAGCAGCCAAGATCGCGGGGAGCAGTTCTTC. It codes for CASSQDRGEQFF.

This clone has more than one count but fewer than ten. This rearrangement joins TRBV7-3 to TRBJ1-1; D call uncertain. The CDR3 sequence is 13 residues long. V lost 2 bases, J lost 8 bases, and 12 bases lay in between. Germline values: CDR1 SGHTA, CDR2 FQGTGA. CDR3 sequence reads: CASSLAAGREAFF. CDR3 nucleotide sequence: TGTGCCAGCAGCTTAGCTGCGGGCCGAGAAGCTTTCTTT.

V usage is TRBV27 and J usage is TRBJ1-5, with D possibly being TRBD1 (6 bases). Trimming took off 4 bases at V and 0 bases at J, with 16 bases between the two ends. The germline V gene encodes CDR1 MNHEY and CDR2 SMNVEV (reference sequence). This CDR3 has 17 residues. CDR3 DNA: TGTGCCAGCAGTTCTAATTCCGGACAGTATAGCAATCAGCCCCAGCATTTT. This sequence encodes CASSSNSGQYSNQPQHF.

The chain carries TRBV5-1 and TRBJ2-3; 8 bases are shared with TRBD2. J lost 0 bases, V lost 2 bases, and 5 bases had no gene match. Germline CDR1 and CDR2: SGHRS and YFSETQ. This CDR3 has 16 amino acids. CDR3 nucleotide sequence: TGCGCCAGCAGCTTCCAAAGCGGGGGTAGCACAGATACGCAGTATTTT. This codes for CASSFQSGGSTDTQYF.

The V gene is TRBV12-1, the J gene TRBJ2-5; TRBD2 was called by the table and not checked on the DNA. TRBV12-1 corresponds to a pseudogene. The CDR3 has 20 amino acids. The CDR3 region is CASSSGLGLAGGPFWETQYF. CDR3 DNA sequence: TGTGCCAGCAGCTCGGGACTGGGACTAGCGGGGGGACCCTTTTGGGAGACCCAGTACTTC.

As to this clone: At one end, the junction sequence differs from germline, possibly due to a read error. The same CDR3 arises from other DNA sequences in this sample as well. The chain combines TRBV6-1 with TRBJ1-1, with a possible D match to TRBD1 (5 bases). Germline CDR1 and CDR2: MNHNS and SASEGT. This CDR3 has 12 residues. CDR3 amino acids: CASSHGGFEAFF. DNA of the CDR3: TGTGCCAGCTCCCATGGGGGGTTTGAAGCTTTCTTC.

In this sample, this clone turned up a few times. This specimen includes other DNA sequences encoding the same CDR3. The CDR3 nucleotides are TGTGCCAGTAGTATTGGGACAGGGCCCTACGAGCAGTACTTC. Amino acid sequence: CASSIGTGPYEQYF. The chain is built from TRBV19 and TRBJ2-7; TRBD1 matches at 9 bases. Trimming at V came to 3 bases and at J to 2 bases, leaving 2 bases not matched to a gene. This CDR3 is built from 14 residues. CDR1 is LNHDA, CDR2 SQIVND, per germline (reference sequence). The whole variable domain, remainder taken from reference TRBV19 and TRBJ2-7, is DGGITQSPKYLFRKEGQNVTLSCEQNLNHDAMYWYRQDPGQGLRLIYYSQIVNDFQKGDIAEGYSVSREKKESFPLTVTSAQKNPTAFYLCASSIGTGPYEQYFGPGTRLTVT.

There are a few counts of this clone. This chain joins TRBV7-9 and TRBJ2-1, with D tentatively TRBD2 (6 bases). This CDR3 is 16 amino acids long. Between the trimmed V and J ends, which lost 6 bases and 7 bases, there was a span of 22 bases. The germline CDR1 and CDR2 sequences are SEHNR and FQNEAQ (reference sequence). The CDR3 spells CASRGGAGSYENEQFF. The CDR3 region has the DNA TGTGCCAGCAGAGGAGGGGCAGGATCATACGAGAATGAGCAGTTCTTC.

The chain employs TRBV30 and TRBJ1-2; 10 bases align to TRBD1. CDR1 and CDR2 from the germline V gene are GTSNPN and SVGIG (reference sequence). This CDR3 spans 12 amino acids. The CDR3 protein is CGGTGDNYGYTF. CDR3 sequence (DNA): TGTGGGGGGACAGGGGATAACTATGGCTACACCTTC.

This clone was recorded only once. The V call is TRBV5-6, the J call TRBJ2-7, with TRBD2 as a possible D gene (6 bases). CDR1 SGHDT and CDR2 YYEEEE come from the germline V gene. V lost 1 base and J 4 bases, leaving 15 bases between the germline ends. This CDR3 spans 15 amino acids. The CDR3, as DNA: TGTGCCAGCAGCTTGTGGCGGGGACGGCGGTACGAGCAGTACTTC. Translating it yields CASSLWRGRRYEQYF.

The chain links TRBV15 to TRBJ1-2, with a weak D call TRBD1 (6 bases). Germline V CDR1 and CDR2: LNHNV, YYDKDF (reference sequence). CDR3 length: 14 residues. With 0 bases removed from V and 5 bases from J, the gap between germline ends came to 10 bases. In nucleotides, the CDR3 is TGTGCCACCAGCAGAGATCGGGGGGCATATGGCTACACCTTC. Protein product: CATSRDRGAYGYTF.

The gene calls are TRBV5-6 and TRBJ1-1; D is uncertain. The CDR3 has 14 amino acids. V shed 4 bases and J shed 3 bases, with 13 bases lying between them. Germline assignment: CDR1 SGHDT and CDR2 YYEEEE. Here the CDR3 DNA reads TGTGCCAGCAGCCCCCCGCGGGCGGACACTGAAGCTTTCTTT. It encodes CASSPPRADTEAFF.

The V call is TRBV29-1, the J call TRBJ2-1; possibly TRBD2 for D (6 bases). V lost 7 bases, J lost 3 bases, and 10 bases lay in between. The CDR3 is 12 amino acids. Germline CDR1 SQVTM, CDR2 ANQGSEA. CDR3 nucleotides: TGCAGCGCGGGGGAAGACTACAATGAGCAGTTCTTC. The encoded protein is CSAGEDYNEQFF.

V usage is TRBV19 and J usage is TRBJ1-5; the D gene is possibly TRBD1 (6 bases). Trimming pared 5 bases from V and 4 bases from J, leaving 15 bases between. This CDR3 is built from 15 residues. The germline CDR1 and CDR2 sequences are LNHDA and SQIVND (reference sequence). The CDR3 coding sequence is TGTGCCAGTAGTCCTACCAAGGGGACAAATCAGCCCCAGCATTTT. Protein sequence: CASSPTKGTNQPQHF.

The chain employs TRBV4-1 and TRBJ2-5; 8 bases match TRBD2. The CDR3 is 16 amino acids. V was pared by 0 bases and J by 2 bases, with 5 bases of the junction left unmatched. The V gene's germline CDR1 is MGHRA and CDR2 YSYEKL. This chain's CDR3 is CASSQEILAVQETQYF. In DNA form, the CDR3 reads TGCGCCAGCAGCCAAGAAATACTAGCGGTTCAAGAGACCCAGTACTTC.

The chain carries TRBV7-3 and TRBJ2-3; 11 nucleotides line up with TRBD2. The germline CDR1 and CDR2 sequences are SGHTA and FQGTGA. Unmatched junction bases numbered 4, after V lost 5 bases and J lost 0 bases. There are 16 residues in the CDR3. CDR3 in amino acids: CASSAGLAESTDTQYF. CDR3 coding DNA: TGTGCCAGCAGCGCGGGACTAGCGGAAAGCACAGATACGCAGTATTTT.

V and J are TRBV30 and TRBJ2-2, with a tentative D call TRBD1 (5 bases). CDR3 size: 16 residues. Per the germline V gene, CDR1 is GTSNPN and CDR2 is SVGIG (reference sequence). The V and J ends lost 1 base and 3 bases respectively, with 15 bases between them. This CDR3 reads CAWSGTNLRDTGELFF. The DNA of the CDR3 is TGTGCCTGGAGTGGGACAAATCTCCGAGACACCGGGGAGCTGTTTTTT.

V and J are TRBV30 and TRBJ1-2, with a tentative D call TRBD1 (6 bases). Trimming cost V 1 base and J 3 bases, with 12 bases left between them. CDR3 length: 14 amino acids. CDR1 GTSNPN and CDR2 SVGIG come from the germline V gene (reference sequence). CDR3 nucleotides: TGTGCCTGGAGTGACAGGGCCCAGGACTATGGCTACACCTTC. Amino acids: CAWSDRAQDYGYTF.

V is TRBV30 and J is TRBJ2-6; D call uncertain. This CDR3 is 13 amino acids long. The V end was cut by 4 bases, the J end by 2 bases, with 6 bases between. CDR1 GTSNPN and CDR2 SVGIG come from the germline V gene (reference sequence). CDR3 bases: TGTGCCTGGATGAGAGCTGGGGCCAACGTCCTGACTTTC. It translates to CAWMRAGANVLTF. Looking up the rest from reference TRBV30 and TRBJ2-6 gives the full variable domain: SQTIHQWPATLVQPVGSPLSLECTVEGTSNPNLYWYRQAAGRGLQLLFYSVGIGQISSEVPQNLSASRPQDRQFILSSKKLLLSDSGFYLCAWMRAGANVLTFGAGSRLTVL.

The gene calls are TRBV15 and TRBJ2-7; perhaps TRBD2 as D (5 bases). Germline V CDR1 and CDR2: LNHNV, YYDKDF (reference sequence). Between the trimmed V and J ends, which lost 5 bases and 3 bases, there was a span of 14 bases. The CDR3 totals 14 residues. CDR3 amino acids: CATSALWTGYEQYF. The CDR3 coding sequence is TGTGCCACCAGCGCCCTTTGGACTGGCTACGAGCAGTACTTC.

The V gene is TRBV10-3, the J gene TRBJ2-2; 10 bases align to TRBD2. Trimming at V came to 5 bases and at J to 3 bases, leaving 3 bases not matched to a gene. The germline V gene encodes CDR1 ENHRY and CDR2 SYGVKD. This CDR3 contains 15 residues. DNA for the CDR3: TGTGCCATCAGTCAGCGGGAGGGGGACACCGGGGAGCTGTTTTTT. Translation gives CAISQREGDTGELFF.

This clone was detected only a few times. The chain links TRBV6-5 to TRBJ2-1; perhaps TRBD2 as D (6 bases). In germline, CDR1 is MNHEY, CDR2 SVGAGI. CDR3 size: 14 residues. V was cut by 6 bases and J by 1 base, with 10 bases left in between. The CDR3 sequence is CASRGAGSYNEQFF. CDR3 nucleotide sequence: TGTGCCAGCAGAGGGGCGGGGTCCTACAATGAGCAGTTCTTC.